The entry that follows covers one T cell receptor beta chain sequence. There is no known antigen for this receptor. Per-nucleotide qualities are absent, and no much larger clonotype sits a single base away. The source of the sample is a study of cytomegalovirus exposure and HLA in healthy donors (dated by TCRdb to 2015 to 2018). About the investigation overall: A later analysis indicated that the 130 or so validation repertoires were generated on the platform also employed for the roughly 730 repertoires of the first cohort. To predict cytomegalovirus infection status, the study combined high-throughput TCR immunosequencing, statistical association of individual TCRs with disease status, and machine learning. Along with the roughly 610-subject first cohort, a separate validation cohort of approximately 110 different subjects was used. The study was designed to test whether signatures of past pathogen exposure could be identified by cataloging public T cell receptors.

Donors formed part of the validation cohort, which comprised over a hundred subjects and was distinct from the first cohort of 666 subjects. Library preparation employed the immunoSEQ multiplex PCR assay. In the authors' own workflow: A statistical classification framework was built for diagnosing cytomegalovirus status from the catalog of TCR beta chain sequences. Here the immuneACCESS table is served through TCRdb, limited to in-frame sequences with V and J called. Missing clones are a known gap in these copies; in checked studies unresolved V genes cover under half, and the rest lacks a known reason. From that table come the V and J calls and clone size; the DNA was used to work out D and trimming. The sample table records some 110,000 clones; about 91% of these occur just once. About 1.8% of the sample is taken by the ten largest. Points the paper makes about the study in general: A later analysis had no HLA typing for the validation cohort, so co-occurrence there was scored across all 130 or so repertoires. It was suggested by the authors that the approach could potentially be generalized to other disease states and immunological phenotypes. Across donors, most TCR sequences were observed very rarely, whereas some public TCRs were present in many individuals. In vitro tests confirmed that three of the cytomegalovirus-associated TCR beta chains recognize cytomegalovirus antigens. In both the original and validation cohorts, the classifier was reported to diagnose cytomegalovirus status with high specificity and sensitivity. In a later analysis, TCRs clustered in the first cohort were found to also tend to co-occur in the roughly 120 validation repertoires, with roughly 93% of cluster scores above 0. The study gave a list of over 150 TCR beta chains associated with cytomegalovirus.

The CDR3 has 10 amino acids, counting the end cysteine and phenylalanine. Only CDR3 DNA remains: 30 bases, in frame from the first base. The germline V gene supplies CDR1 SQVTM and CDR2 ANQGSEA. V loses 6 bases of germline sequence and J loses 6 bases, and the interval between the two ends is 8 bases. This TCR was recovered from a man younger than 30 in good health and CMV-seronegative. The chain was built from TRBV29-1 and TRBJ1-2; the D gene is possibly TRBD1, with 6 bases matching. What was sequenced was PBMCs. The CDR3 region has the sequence CSVRTDGYTF. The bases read TGCAGCGTGAGGACAGATGGCTACACCTTC. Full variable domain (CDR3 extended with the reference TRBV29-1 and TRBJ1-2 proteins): SAVISQKPSRDICQRGTSLTIQCQVDSQVTMMFWYRQQPGQSLTLIATANQGSEATYESGFVIDKFPISRPNLTFSTLTVSNMSPEDSSIYLCSVRTDGYTFGSGTRLTVV.